The 26 T cell receptor beta chains reported below all come from one sample, sequenced in a study of cytomegalovirus exposure and HLA in healthy donors. 60 Vbeta and 13 Jbeta primers were used in PCR. Clones were sequenced by immunoSEQ multiplex PCR, and TCRdb holds only the in-frame ones, with some missing. The table includes roughly 100,000 clones, around 70% detected once. Sample: PBMCs. Source of these receptors: a man in his forties in good health and CMV-seropositive.

This clone has a handful of counts. The chain couples TRBV5-4 to TRBJ2-5; 13 positions match TRBD2. Trimming cost V 4 bases and J 5 bases; bases outside gene matches: 2. The length of the CDR3 is 14 residues. Germline loops: CDR1 SGHNT, CDR2 YYREEE (reference sequence). The CDR3 spells CASSLTSGRETQYF. As DNA, the CDR3 is TGTGCCAGCAGCCTGACTAGCGGGAGGGAGACCCAGTACTTC.

This clone was recorded once. This chain connects TRBV11-2 to TRBJ2-5, with 12 bases fitting TRBD2. The J segment lost 4 bases and the V segment lost 5 bases, leaving 14 bases of the junction unmatched. Germline CDR1 is SGHAT and CDR2 is FQNNGV. The CDR3 has 18 residues. CDR3 nucleotide sequence: TGTGCCAGCAGCCCGTTACTAGCGGGAGGAGGGGTGGCAGAGACCCAGTACTTC. This sequence encodes CASSPLLAGGGVAETQYF.

In its sample, this clone was seen a few times. The V gene is TRBV9, the J gene TRBJ1-6, with D maybe TRBD1 (6 bases). CDR3 size: 19 residues. CDR1 is SGDLS and CDR2 is YYNGEE in the germline V gene. Between the trimmed V and J ends, which lost 4 bases and 0 bases, there was a span of 20 bases. CDR3 sequence: CASSRGWGTDSSYNSPLHF. As DNA, the CDR3 is TGTGCCAGCAGCCGTGGGTGGGGGACGGACAGCTCCTATAATTCACCCCTCCACTTT.

Here the CDR3 reads CASSPANWAEEEQYF. The DNA for the CDR3 is TGTGCCAGCAGCCCAGCAAACTGGGCGGAGGAAGAGCAGTACTTC. The chain carries TRBV7-9 and TRBJ2-7, with D perhaps TRBD2 (5 bases). The V end lost 5 bases, the J end lost 7 bases, and 21 bases lay between the germline ends. Germline CDR1 SEHNR, CDR2 FQNEAQ (reference sequence). The CDR3 runs 15 residues.

This clone was seen more than once but under ten times. CDR3 nucleotides: TGCGCCAGCAGCTTGGCCGGCGGGAGGGGCCAAGAGACCCAGTACTTC. Translation gives CASSLAGGRGQETQYF. This chain uses TRBV5-1 with TRBJ2-5; TRBD2 aligns across 9 bases. V dropped 0 bases and J dropped 1; count of bases not matched to a gene: 4. The CDR3 consists of 16 residues. Germline CDR1 reads SGHRS; CDR2 reads YFSETQ.

This clone was found once. DNA for the CDR3: TGCGCCAGCAGCGGGGGCGGCTTAGATACGCAGTATTTT. It yields the protein CASSGGGLDTQYF. The chain has TRBV4-3 and TRBJ2-3, with D maybe TRBD1 (6 bases). Looked up from germline, CDR1 is LGHNA and CDR2 is YSLEER. This CDR3 has 13 amino acids. The ends were cut back, 5 bases at V and 5 bases at J, with 11 bases in the middle.

CDR3 sequence: CASSGTSGAYEQYV. The CDR3 DNA is TGTGCCAGCAGTGGGACTAGCGGTGCCTACGAGCAGTACGTC. The chain couples TRBV6-1 to TRBJ2-7; 10 bases line up with TRBD2. CDR1 is MNHNS, CDR2 SASEGT, per germline. Germline trimming cut 4 bases from V and 2 bases from J; bases unmatched to any gene: 2. This CDR3 comprises 14 residues.

The table lists this clone with a few counts. The genes are TRBV9 and TRBJ2-1; weak D call: TRBD2 (5 bases). This CDR3 spans 16 amino acids. V was trimmed by 0 bases and J by 0 bases, leaving 10 bases between them. Germline CDR1 is SGDLS and CDR2 is YYNGEE. CDR3 DNA: TGTGCCAGCAGCGTAGTGGGGAGCACCTCCTACAATGAGCAGTTCTTC. Encoded protein: CASSVVGSTSYNEQFF.

CDR3 protein: CSVELGGTDTQYF. The CDR3 nucleotides read TGCAGCGTTGAGTTAGGGGGCACAGATACGCAGTATTTT. The chain carries TRBV29-1 and TRBJ2-3; TRBD1 is a possible D gene (5 bases). The CDR3 covers 13 residues. Germline CDR1 reads SQVTM; CDR2 reads ANQGSEA. V was trimmed by 3 bases and J by 1 base, leaving 8 bases between them.

The chain recombines TRBV4-1 with TRBJ1-2; D perhaps matches TRBD1 (6 bases). Trimming took 1 base from V and 3 from J, leaving 15 bases between them. The CDR3 has 16 residues. Germline assignment: CDR1 MGHRA and CDR2 YSYEKL. CDR3 loop: CASSQGGLVIDYGYTF. The CDR3 DNA follows: TGCGCCAGCAGCCAAGGGGGGCTAGTTATAGACTATGGCTACACCTTC.

The chain carries TRBV5-6 and TRBJ2-7, with a possible D match to TRBD1 (6 bases). CDR3 length: 16 residues. The germline V gene has CDR1 SGHDT and CDR2 YYEEEE. Trimming removed 1 base from V and 2 bases from J, with 16 bases in between. The CDR3 spells CASSLSTGYTPYEQYV. In DNA form, the CDR3 reads TGTGCCAGCAGCTTGAGCACAGGGTATACCCCCTACGAGCAGTACGTC.

This chain connects TRBV9 to TRBJ2-5, with 10 bases matching TRBD2. V dropped 0 bases and J dropped 5; count of bases not matched to a gene: 4. The CDR3 loop spans 15 amino acids. Germline V gene data show CDR1 as SGDLS and CDR2 as YYNGEE. The CDR3 region is CASSVGGSGRETQYF. The CDR3 DNA sequence: TGTGCCAGCAGCGTAGGCGGTAGCGGGAGGGAGACCCAGTACTTC.

This chain joins TRBV15 and TRBJ2-1, with 8 bases aligning to TRBD2. The CDR3 length is 15 residues. V lost 3 bases and J lost 4; bases outside the gene matches: 5. Germline CDR1 and CDR2: LNHNV and YYDKDF (reference sequence). CDR3: CATSRTSESYNEQFF. The CDR3 DNA reads as TGTGCCACCAGCAGGACTAGCGAGTCTTACAATGAGCAGTTCTTC. The entire variable domain, with the rest obtained from reference TRBV15 and TRBJ2-1, is as follows: DAMVIQNPRYQVTQFGKPVTLSCSQTLNHNVMYWYQQKSSQAPKLLFHYYDKDFNNEADTPDNFQSRRPNTSFCFLDIRSPGLGDTAMYLCATSRTSESYNEQFFGPGTRLTVL.

Note on this clone: This sample also contains other DNA sequences that code for the same CDR3. The J gene is TRBJ1-1, the V gene TRBV5-1, with D possibly matching TRBD1 (6 bases). This CDR3 has 13 amino acids. V lost 4 bases, J lost 5 bases, and 12 bases lay in between. Germline-derived CDR1 and CDR2 are SGHRS and YFSETQ. CDR3 sequence reads: CASSLGRGTEAFF. CDR3 sequence (DNA): TGCGCCAGCAGCCTCGGAAGGGGGACTGAAGCTTTCTTT.

The chain links TRBV28 to TRBJ1-5; TRBD1 might be the D (6 bases). V was clipped by 5 bases and J by 4 bases, with 9 bases between them. The CDR3 is 13 residues long. CDR1 MDHEN and CDR2 SYDVKM come from the germline V gene. CDR3 region: CASSITGNQPQHF. The CDR3 DNA reads as TGTGCCAGCAGTATTACAGGGAATCAGCCCCAGCATTTT.

This clone was found a few times. One junction end does not reproduce the germline sequence, and a read error may be involved. The chain recombines TRBV27 with TRBJ2-5; 7 bases are a match to TRBD1. This CDR3 region has 14 residues. Germline V gene lookup returns CDR1 MNHEY and CDR2 SMNVEV (reference sequence). The CDR3 spells CASSQFQNPGQQHF. For the CDR3, the DNA is TGTGCCAGCAGCCAATTCCAAAATCCGGGACAGCAGCACTTC.

This clone was seen only once. This CDR3 reads CASTPDFSGANVLTF. The CDR3 coding sequence is TGCGCCAGCACCCCCGACTTCTCTGGGGCCAACGTCCTGACTTTC. The chain has TRBV5-1 and TRBJ2-6; D gene uncertain. Germline CDR1 reads SGHRS; CDR2 reads YFSETQ. The CDR3 totals 15 residues. V dropped 6 bases and J dropped 0 bases, with 10 bases sitting between them.

V usage is TRBV7-2 and J usage is TRBJ2-3; 11 bases align to TRBD2. In germline, CDR1 is SGHTA, CDR2 FQGNSA. V was clipped by 1 base and J by 2 bases; unmatched bases: 5. This CDR3 region has 17 residues. CDR3: CASSLVGTSGYTDTQYF. As DNA, the CDR3 is TGTGCCAGCAGCTTAGTGGGGACTAGCGGTTACACAGATACGCAGTATTTT.

The genes are TRBV5-8 and TRBJ2-1; 13 nucleotides agree with TRBD2. Germline V gives CDR1 SGHTS, CDR2 YDEGEE. The CDR3 contains 15 residues. J was trimmed by 7 bases and V by 4 bases; bases with no gene match: 5. The CDR3 DNA sequence: TGTGCCAGCAGCACCGGACTAGCGGGAGAGAATGAGCAGTTCTTC. Its protein is CASSTGLAGENEQFF.

The chain links TRBV4-2 to TRBJ2-5; TRBD1 might be the D (8 bases). Germline assignment: CDR1 LGHNA and CDR2 YNFKEQ. The CDR3 runs 15 residues. V lost 8 bases and J 1 base, leaving 17 bases between the germline ends. DNA of the CDR3: TGTGCCAGCCGAACAGGGGGAGGGTTCCAAGAGACCCAGTACTTC. This codes for CASRTGGGFQETQYF.

The rearrangement links TRBV18 to TRBJ1-1; D unresolved. This CDR3 contains 14 residues. Germline V gene data show CDR1 as KGHSH and CDR2 as LQKENI. V lost 0 bases, J lost 0 bases, and 5 bases lay in between. The CDR3 sequence: CASSPPHLNTEAFF. CDR3 nucleotides: TGTGCCAGCTCACCACCACACCTGAACACTGAAGCTTTCTTT.

This clone was detected a few times. This chain connects TRBV4-3 to TRBJ2-3, with a possible D match to TRBD1 (6 bases). Germline values: CDR1 LGHNA, CDR2 YSLEER. There are 15 residues in the CDR3. The V end lost 4 bases, the J end lost 1 base, and 12 bases lay between the germline ends. Written as DNA, the CDR3 is TGCGCCAGCAGCCTTCAAGAGGGGGGCACAGATACGCAGTATTTT. Amino acids: CASSLQEGGTDTQYF.

The genes are TRBV19 and TRBJ2-1; D gene unclear. Germline V gene data show CDR1 as LNHDA and CDR2 as SQIVND (reference sequence). V was pared by 7 bases and J by 5 bases, with 9 bases between. CDR3 size: 12 residues. This CDR3 reads CASTARDNEQFF. The CDR3 coding sequence is TGTGCCAGTACCGCACGGGACAATGAGCAGTTCTTC.

This clone has only a few counts. The chain recombines TRBV12-2 with TRBJ2-5; the DNA was not used to check the table's D call, TRBD1. TRBV12-2 has pseudogene status. The CDR3 contains 13 residues. CDR3 sequence (DNA): TGTGCAAGTCGCTTAGCAGGGGGAGAGACCCAGTACTTC. Protein sequence: CASRLAGGETQYF.

On this clone itself: Other nucleotide sequences from this sample produce the same CDR3. The gene calls are TRBV29-1 and TRBJ2-1, with 8 nucleotides matching TRBD2. With V trimmed by 3 bases and J by 0 bases, 4 bases remained unmatched. The CDR3 extends over 15 amino acids. The germline V gene encodes CDR1 SQVTM and CDR2 ANQGSEA. The chain's CDR3 is CSVELSGSSYNEQFF. In DNA, the CDR3 is TGCAGCGTTGAGTTGAGCGGGAGCTCCTACAATGAGCAGTTCTTC.

The chain uses TRBV10-2 and TRBJ2-3, with TRBD2 matching over 15 bases. The germline gives CDR1 WSHSY, CDR2 SAAADI. V dropped 4 bases and J dropped 4; count of bases not matched to a gene: 3. The CDR3 runs to 16 residues. CDR3 DNA sequence: TGCGCCAGCAGTGGGGGACTAGCGGGAGGCGCAGATACGCAGTATTTT. This encodes CASSGGLAGGADTQYF.